These 24 T cell receptor beta chains share one sample of origin, sequenced in a study of blood T cell repertoires in COVID-19. The repertoire was sequenced with immunoSEQ multiplex PCR; TCRdb's copy has only in-frame clones and lacks some. The table includes 150,000 to 200,000 clones, 87% detected once. The source material was PBMCs or T cells enriched from blood (not recorded which). These receptors were taken from a human donor with acute COVID-19. The donor label of this sample is uncertain.

The chain recombines TRBV2 with TRBJ1-1; TRBD1 might be the D (5 bases). V lost 7 bases to trimming and J lost 0 bases, with 15 bases between them. The germline V gene encodes CDR1 SNHLY and CDR2 FYNNEI. The CDR3 runs to 15 residues. CDR3 nucleotides: TGTGCCAGCAAGGTCGGGGGACCCATGAACACTGAAGCTTTCTTT. Translated, it gives CASKVGGPMNTEAFF.

In its sample, this clone was seen once. The sample carries other DNA sequences with the same CDR3. The V gene is TRBV7-9, the J gene TRBJ1-1; unclear D gene. There are 13 residues in the CDR3. Trimming removed 4 bases from V and 0 bases from J, with 6 bases in between. Germline assignment: CDR1 SEHNR and CDR2 FQNEAQ (reference sequence). CDR3: CASSSPVNTEAFF. The CDR3 DNA follows: TGTGCCAGCAGCTCTCCGGTGAACACTGAAGCTTTCTTT.

V and J are TRBV27 and TRBJ2-1, with a possible D match to TRBD1 (5 bases). Looked up from germline, CDR1 is MNHEY and CDR2 is SMNVEV (reference sequence). V was pared by 4 bases and J by 5 bases, with 9 bases between. The CDR3 is 13 residues long. CDR3 DNA: TGTGCCAGCAGTTATGGACAAGACAATGAGCAGTTCTTC. Amino acid sequence: CASSYGQDNEQFF.

The chain joins TRBV7-2 to TRBJ1-2; no definite D call. With 0 bases removed from V and 5 bases from J, the gap between germline ends came to 22 bases. The CDR3 has 18 amino acids. Looked up from germline, CDR1 is SGHTA and CDR2 is FQGNSA. CDR3 sequence (DNA): TGTGCCAGCAGCTTAGCGCTTGATCGTCGGGATGATCGATATGGCTACACCTTC. Residues: CASSLALDRRDDRYGYTF.

This chain joins TRBV7-2 and TRBJ1-3, with TRBD1 matching 8 bases. This CDR3 spans 14 amino acids. Unmatched junction bases numbered 5, after V lost 5 bases and J lost 5 bases. Germline V gene data show CDR1 as SGHTA and CDR2 as FQGNSA. The CDR3 DNA follows: TGTGCCAGCAGCACCCGGACAGGGAGAAACACCATATATTTT. Its translation is CASSTRTGRNTIYF.

The table lists this clone with a few counts. The genes are TRBV5-1 and TRBJ1-6; D is unclear. The germline V gene encodes CDR1 SGHRS and CDR2 YFSETQ. Between the trimmed V and J ends, which lost 0 bases and 7 bases, there was a span of 14 bases. The CDR3 runs to 16 residues. The CDR3 DNA reads as TGCGCCAGCAGCTTGGGGGAGGCCCGACCGAATTCACCCCTCCACTTT. As protein: CASSLGEARPNSPLHF.

The J gene is TRBJ2-7, the V gene TRBV10-1; D remains unclear. CDR3 length: 13 residues. V was shortened by 6 bases and J by 0 bases, with 9 bases between the two germline ends. Germline V gives CDR1 WNHNN, CDR2 SYGVQD (reference sequence). The CDR3 DNA is TGCGCCAGCAGAGTGGGCAACTCCTACGAGCAGTACTTC. This gives the protein CASRVGNSYEQYF.

The chain carries TRBV30 and TRBJ1-3; TRBD1 is a possible D gene (5 bases). This CDR3 comprises 15 residues. Per the germline V gene, CDR1 is GTSNPN and CDR2 is SVGIG (reference sequence). V lost 4 bases, J lost 0 bases, and 13 bases lay in between. This chain's CDR3 is CAWTRDSLSGNTIYF. Written as DNA, the CDR3 is TGTGCCTGGACCCGGGACTCCCTCTCTGGAAACACCATATATTTT.

The chain recombines TRBV4-1 with TRBJ1-1; TRBD1 agrees at 11 bases. V was clipped by 3 bases and J by 0 bases; unmatched bases: 0. The CDR3 sequence is 15 residues long. The V gene's germline CDR1 is MGHRA and CDR2 YSYEKL. CDR3: CASSQGQGVNTEAFF. The CDR3 coding sequence is TGCGCCAGCAGCCAGGGACAGGGGGTGAACACTGAAGCTTTCTTT.

The chain couples TRBV21-1 to TRBJ2-1; the D call in the table, TRBD1, was not verified against the DNA. TRBV21-1 corresponds to a pseudogene. The CDR3 length is 16 residues. The CDR3, as DNA: TGTGCCAGCAGCAAAGACCAGACAGCTTCTTACAATGAGCAGTTCTTC. This sequence encodes CASSKDQTASYNEQFF.

This clone was seen a handful of times. J is TRBJ1-4 and V is TRBV10-3, with D possibly being TRBD1 (6 bases). Germline CDR1 is ENHRY and CDR2 is SYGVKD. The CDR3 is 16 amino acids. Trimming took off 2 bases at V and 4 bases at J, with 14 bases between the two ends. This CDR3 reads CAISERSGGGNEKLFF. The CDR3 nucleotides read TGTGCCATCAGTGAGAGGTCGGGGGGCGGTAATGAAAAACTGTTTTTT.

This clone has only one observation. The chain combines TRBV2 with TRBJ2-3, with unresolved D. Germline assignment: CDR1 SNHLY and CDR2 FYNNEI. Trimming left V 7 bases short and J 2 bases short, with 10 bases between. The CDR3 is made up of 13 amino acids. CDR3 loop: CASKKRATDTQYF. The CDR3 nucleotides read TGTGCCAGCAAAAAGCGAGCCACAGATACGCAGTATTTT.

J is TRBJ1-5 and V is TRBV18, with 10 bases identical to TRBD1. This CDR3 has 15 amino acids. CDR1 is KGHSH and CDR2 is LQKENI in the germline V gene. V was pared by 3 bases and J by 5 bases, with 4 bases of the junction left unmatched. CDR3 loop: CASSPGQGFDQPQHF. The CDR3 DNA sequence: TGTGCCAGCTCACCGGGACAGGGGTTTGATCAGCCCCAGCATTTT.

The J gene is TRBJ1-3, the V gene TRBV6-5, with TRBD1 identical over 9 bases. The CDR3 has 14 residues. J lost 4 bases, V lost 6 bases, and 4 bases had no gene match. Germline-derived CDR1 and CDR2 are MNHEY and SVGAGI. The CDR3 region has the DNA TGTGCCAGCAGCCTTGACAGGGGGGGAAACACCATATATTTT. Amino acids: CASSLDRGGNTIYF.

This clone turned up a few times. The J gene is TRBJ2-1, the V gene TRBV18, with D unresolved. This CDR3 spans 12 amino acids. Germline V CDR1 and CDR2: KGHSH, LQKENI. Trimming shortened V by 6 bases and J by 5 bases, and 8 bases separated the two germline ends. CDR3 nucleotide sequence: TGTGCCAGCTCTCAACTCCACAATGAGCAGTTCTTC. It specifies CASSQLHNEQFF.

V is TRBV27 and J is TRBJ2-7; maybe TRBD1 (5 bases). This CDR3 region has 14 residues. Trimming took 3 bases from V and 5 from J, leaving 14 bases between them. CDR1 and CDR2 (germline): MNHEY, SMNVEV (reference sequence). The CDR3 DNA reads TGTGCCAGCAGTTTGTCAGGGATCCACCACGAGCAGTACTTC. It is translated as CASSLSGIHHEQYF.

The rearrangement joins TRBV5-1 to TRBJ2-1, with D possibly matching TRBD1 (5 bases). Trimming took off 7 bases at V and 7 bases at J, with 21 bases between the two ends. This CDR3 is 15 amino acids long. Per germline, CDR1 SGHRS and CDR2 YFSETQ. The CDR3 sequence is CASRNIDRVVNEQFF. The CDR3 bases are TGCGCCAGCCGCAACATTGACAGAGTAGTAAATGAGCAGTTCTTC.

The chain uses TRBV7-9 and TRBJ2-7; 10 positions agree with TRBD1. Germline V gives CDR1 SEHNR, CDR2 FQNEAQ (reference sequence). This CDR3 region has 13 residues. V gave up 7 bases and J gave up 4 bases; unmatched junction bases: 4. The CDR3 DNA is TGTGCCAGCACCGAGGACAGGGGGTACGAGCAGTACTTC. It yields the protein CASTEDRGYEQYF.

The chain combines TRBV5-6 with TRBJ2-2, with D maybe TRBD2 (6 bases). Germline CDR1 reads SGHDT; CDR2 reads YYEEEE. The V end was cut by 5 bases, the J end by 13 bases, with 18 bases between. The CDR3 contains 13 residues. The CDR3 nucleotides read TGTGCCAGCAGGGAGGGGAGCAGGGAAGGGCTGTTTTTT. As protein: CASREGSREGLFF.

CDR3 residues: CASGLKLGQGARTEAFF. In nucleotides, the CDR3 is TGTGCTAGTGGTTTGAAACTAGGACAGGGGGCGAGGACTGAAGCTTTCTTT. This sequence joins TRBV12-5 and TRBJ1-1; 11 nucleotides agree with TRBD1. V shed 2 bases, J shed 5 bases, and the junction held 10 bases outside the gene matches. CDR1 LGHNT and CDR2 FRNRAP come from the germline V gene. The CDR3 contains 17 residues.

This clone has more than one count but fewer than ten. This sequence joins TRBV13 and TRBJ1-2; 9 bases map to TRBD1. Germline V lookup: CDR1 PRHDT, CDR2 FYEKMQ (reference sequence). V was clipped by 2 bases and J by 1 base; unmatched bases: 11. The CDR3 covers 18 residues. The CDR3 DNA follows: TGTGCCAGCAGCTTAAATCGGGACAGGGAAACTTTTAACTATGGCTACACCTTC. Protein sequence: CASSLNRDRETFNYGYTF.

The J gene is TRBJ2-7, the V gene TRBV7-8, with 7 bases fitting TRBD1. The V gene end was trimmed by 1 base and the J gene end by 7 bases; junction bases not matched to a gene: 10. Germline V gene data show CDR1 as SGHVS and CDR2 as FQNEAQ. The CDR3 runs to 15 residues. The CDR3 DNA is TGTGCCAGCAGCTTAGTACCGGGACAGAATTCTGAGCAGTACTTC. Its protein product is CASSLVPGQNSEQYF.

The chain employs TRBV6-2 or TRBV6-3 and TRBJ1-1, with 10 bases identical to TRBD1. This CDR3 has 11 amino acids. Germline CDR1 is MNHEY and CDR2 is SVGEGT. The trim removed 5 bases at V and 11 bases at J, leaving 2 bases unmatched. Written as DNA, the CDR3 is TGTGCCAGCAGTGACAGGGGGCGGGCTTTCTTT. Encoded protein: CASSDRGRAFF.

This chain links TRBV11-3 with TRBJ2-2, with D tentatively TRBD1 (5 bases). The CDR3 runs to 14 residues. CDR1 and CDR2 from the germline V gene are SGHNT and YENEEA. Trimming stripped 1 base from V and 7 bases from J, with 10 bases between. In nucleotides, the CDR3 is TGTGCCAGCAGCTTAGTAGGGGAAAACGGGGAGCTGTTTTTT. Protein sequence: CASSLVGENGELFF.